This TCR beta chain originates from a study of neurological immune-mediated disorders. The unsorted libraries were prepared from 2 million PBMCs (stored at -80 C). Over 200 million TCR-beta sequences from 15-18 subjects were obtained in each sequencing run. TCRdb processed the 5' RACE reads anew with MiXCR; each CDR3 protein has one entry. The table lists about 80,000 distinct CDR3 sequences, about 9.5% of them singletons, with 1.5% to 2% in the top ten. Unmatched junction bases numbered 5, after V lost 4 bases and J lost 8 bases. From germline, CDR1 is SGHTA and CDR2 FQGNSA. This CDR3 has 13 amino acids.

This sequence originates from a man aged 50 to 60 in good health. The chain uses TRBV7-2 and TRBJ2-1; TRBD1 aligns across 7 bases. The specimen sequenced was PBMCs. The CDR3 nucleotides read TGTGCCAGCAGCTCCTACAGGGGCGATGAGCAGTTCTTC. The encoded protein is CASSSYRGDEQFF.